Detailed here is one TCR beta chain. Its antigen is not known. Amplification of TCR alpha and beta CDR3 regions from RNA used iRepertoire nested multiplex PCR. In TCRdb, the multiplex PCR reads were re-called with MiXCR into one record per CDR3 protein. This table has about 130,000 distinct CDR3 sequences, around a quarter appearing once. The CDR3 is 18 residues long. The trim removed 3 bases at V and 0 bases at J, leaving 9 bases unmatched. Germline V gives CDR1 DFQATT, CDR2 SNEGSKA (reference sequence). The data were obtained in a study of glioma-infiltrating T cells. The study, taken as a whole, reports: Above-expected tissue-blood divergence occurred in all gliomas, most in low-grade ones.

The clonotype comes from a human donor with low-grade glioma or glioblastoma, undergoing nonglioma brain surgery, or in good health (not recorded which). The rearrangement links TRBV20-1 to TRBJ2-4, with 12 bases fitting TRBD2. Material: glioma tissue, nonneoplastic brain tissue, or PBMCs (not recorded which). The CDR3 bases are TGCAGTGCTAGCTCGACTAGCGGGGGCTCTCTAGCCAAAAACATTCAGTACTTC. As protein: CSASSTSGGSLAKNIQYF.